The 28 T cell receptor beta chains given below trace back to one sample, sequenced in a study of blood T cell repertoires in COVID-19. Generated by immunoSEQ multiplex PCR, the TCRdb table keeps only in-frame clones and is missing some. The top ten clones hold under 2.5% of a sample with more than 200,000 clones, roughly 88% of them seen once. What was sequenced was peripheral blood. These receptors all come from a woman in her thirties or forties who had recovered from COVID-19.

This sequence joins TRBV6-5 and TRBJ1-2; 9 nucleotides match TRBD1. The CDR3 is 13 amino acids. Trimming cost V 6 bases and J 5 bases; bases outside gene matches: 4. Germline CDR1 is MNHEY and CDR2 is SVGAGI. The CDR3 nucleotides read TGTGCCAGCAGCCGGGACAGGGTATATGGCTACACCTTC. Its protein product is CASSRDRVYGYTF.

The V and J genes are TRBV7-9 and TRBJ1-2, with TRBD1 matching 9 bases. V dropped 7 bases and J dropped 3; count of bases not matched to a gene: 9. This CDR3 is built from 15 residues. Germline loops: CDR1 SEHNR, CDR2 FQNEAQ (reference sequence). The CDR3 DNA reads TGTGCCAGCATCCTTCACGGACAGGGGCACTATGGCTACACCTTC. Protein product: CASILHGQGHYGYTF.

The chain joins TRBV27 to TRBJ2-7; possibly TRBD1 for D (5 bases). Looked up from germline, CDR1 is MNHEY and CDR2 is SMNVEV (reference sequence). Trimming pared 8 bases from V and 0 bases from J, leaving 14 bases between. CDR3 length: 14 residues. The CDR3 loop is CASRYSDSSYEQYF. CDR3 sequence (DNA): TGTGCCAGCCGTTACAGTGACAGCTCCTACGAGCAGTACTTC.

The CDR3: CASSSSGAWEQYF. In DNA, the CDR3 is TGTGCCAGTAGCTCTAGCGGGGCTTGGGAGCAGTACTTC. The chain uses TRBV19 and TRBJ2-7; 9 bases agree with TRBD2. V shed 6 bases and J 7 bases; nucleotides not matched to a gene: 7. The CDR3 has 13 amino acids. Germline values: CDR1 LNHDA, CDR2 SQIVND (reference sequence).

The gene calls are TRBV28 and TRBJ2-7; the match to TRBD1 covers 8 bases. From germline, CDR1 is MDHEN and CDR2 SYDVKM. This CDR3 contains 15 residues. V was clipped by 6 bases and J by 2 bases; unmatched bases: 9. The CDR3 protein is CASSSDRGPTYEQYF. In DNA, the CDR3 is TGTGCCAGCAGCTCTGACAGGGGCCCAACCTACGAGCAGTACTTC.

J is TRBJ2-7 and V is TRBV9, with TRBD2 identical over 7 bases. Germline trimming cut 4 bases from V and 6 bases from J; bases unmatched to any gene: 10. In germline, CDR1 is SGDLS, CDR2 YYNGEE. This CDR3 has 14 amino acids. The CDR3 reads CASSYRWEGGEQYF. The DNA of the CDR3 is TGTGCCAGCAGCTACCGATGGGAGGGCGGCGAGCAGTACTTC.

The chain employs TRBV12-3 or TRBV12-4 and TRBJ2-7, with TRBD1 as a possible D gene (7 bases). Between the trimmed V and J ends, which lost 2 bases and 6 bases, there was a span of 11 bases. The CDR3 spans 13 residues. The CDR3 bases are TGTGCCAGCAGTTTAAACAGGGGAGGCGAGCAGTACTTC. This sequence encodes CASSLNRGGEQYF.

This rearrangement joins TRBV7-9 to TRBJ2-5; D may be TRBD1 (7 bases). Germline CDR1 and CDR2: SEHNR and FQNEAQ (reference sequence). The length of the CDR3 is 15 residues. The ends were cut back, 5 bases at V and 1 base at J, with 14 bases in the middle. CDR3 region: CASSRAGGSQETQYF. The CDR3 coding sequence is TGTGCCAGCAGCCGGGCAGGGGGGTCCCAAGAGACCCAGTACTTC.

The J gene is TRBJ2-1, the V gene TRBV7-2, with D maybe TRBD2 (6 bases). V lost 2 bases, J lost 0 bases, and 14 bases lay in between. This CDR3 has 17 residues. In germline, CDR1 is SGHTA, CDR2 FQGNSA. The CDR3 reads CASSLFAGTSSYNEQFF. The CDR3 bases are TGTGCCAGCAGCTTATTTGCGGGGACGTCCTCCTACAATGAGCAGTTCTTC.

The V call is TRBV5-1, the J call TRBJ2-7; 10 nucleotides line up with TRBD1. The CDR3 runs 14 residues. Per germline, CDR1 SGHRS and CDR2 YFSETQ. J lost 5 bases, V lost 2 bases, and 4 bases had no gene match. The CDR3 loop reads CASSLGQGGHEQYF. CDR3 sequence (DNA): TGCGCCAGCAGCTTAGGACAGGGGGGGCACGAGCAGTACTTC.

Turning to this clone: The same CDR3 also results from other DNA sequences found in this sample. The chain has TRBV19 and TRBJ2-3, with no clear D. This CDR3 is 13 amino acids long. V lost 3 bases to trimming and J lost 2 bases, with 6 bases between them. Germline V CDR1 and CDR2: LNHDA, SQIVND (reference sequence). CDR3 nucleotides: TGTGCCAGTAGTATCGGTCTCACAGATACGCAGTATTTT. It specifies CASSIGLTDTQYF.

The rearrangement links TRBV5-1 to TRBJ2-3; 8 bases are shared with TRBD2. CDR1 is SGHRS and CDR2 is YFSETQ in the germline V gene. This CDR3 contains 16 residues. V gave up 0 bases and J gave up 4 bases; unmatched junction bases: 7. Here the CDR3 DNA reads TGCGCCAGCAGCTTGGCCGTGGGACTAGGTTCAGATACGCAGTATTTT. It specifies CASSLAVGLGSDTQYF.

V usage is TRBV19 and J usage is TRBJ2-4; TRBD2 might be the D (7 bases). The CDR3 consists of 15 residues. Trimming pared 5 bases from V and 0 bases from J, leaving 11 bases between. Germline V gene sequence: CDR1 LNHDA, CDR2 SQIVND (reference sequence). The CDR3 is CASSSGGLAKNIQYF. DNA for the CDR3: TGTGCCAGTAGTTCGGGGGGCTTAGCCAAAAACATTCAGTACTTC.

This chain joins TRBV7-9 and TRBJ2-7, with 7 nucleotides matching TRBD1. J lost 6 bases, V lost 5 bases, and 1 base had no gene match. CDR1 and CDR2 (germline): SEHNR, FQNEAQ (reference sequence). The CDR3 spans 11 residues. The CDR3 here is CASSRQGEQYF. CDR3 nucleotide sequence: TGTGCCAGCAGCCGACAGGGCGAGCAGTACTTC.

DNA of the CDR3: TGTGCCAGCAGCCTAACGACAGGGGAGCAGTTCTTC. This encodes CASSLTTGEQFF. V and J are TRBV7-2 and TRBJ2-1, with 7 bases matching TRBD1. V gave up 5 bases and J gave up 10 bases; unmatched junction bases: 5. The CDR3 sequence is 12 residues long. In germline, CDR1 is SGHTA, CDR2 FQGNSA.

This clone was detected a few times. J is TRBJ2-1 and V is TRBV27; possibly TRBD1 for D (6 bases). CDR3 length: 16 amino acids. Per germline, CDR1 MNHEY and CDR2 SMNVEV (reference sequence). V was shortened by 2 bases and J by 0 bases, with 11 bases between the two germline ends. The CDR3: CASSLGARGSYNEQFF. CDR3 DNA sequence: TGTGCCAGCAGTTTAGGGGCCAGGGGCTCCTACAATGAGCAGTTCTTC.

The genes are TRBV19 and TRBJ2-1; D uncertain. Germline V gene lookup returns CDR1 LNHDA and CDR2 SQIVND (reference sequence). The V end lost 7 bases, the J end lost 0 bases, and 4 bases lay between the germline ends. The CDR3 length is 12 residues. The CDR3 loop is CASTGSYNEQFF. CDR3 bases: TGTGCCAGTACAGGCTCCTACAATGAGCAGTTCTTC.

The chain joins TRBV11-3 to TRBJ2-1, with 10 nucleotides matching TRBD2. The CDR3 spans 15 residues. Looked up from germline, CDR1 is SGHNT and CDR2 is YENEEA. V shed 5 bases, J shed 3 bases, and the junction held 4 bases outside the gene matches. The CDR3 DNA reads TGTGCCAGCAGCAGGCCTAGCGGGGGCTACAATGAGCAGTTCTTC. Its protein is CASSRPSGGYNEQFF. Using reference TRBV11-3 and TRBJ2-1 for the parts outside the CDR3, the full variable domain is EAGVVQSPRYKIIEKKQPVAFWCNPISGHNTLYWYLQNLGQGPELLIRYENEEAVDDSQLPKDRFSAERLKGVDSTLKIQPAELGDSAVYLCASSRPSGGYNEQFFGPGTRLTVL.

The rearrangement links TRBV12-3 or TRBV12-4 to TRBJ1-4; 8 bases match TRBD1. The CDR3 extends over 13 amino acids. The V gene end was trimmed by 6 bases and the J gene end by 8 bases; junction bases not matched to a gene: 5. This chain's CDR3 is CASSPGGEEKLFF. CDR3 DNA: TGTGCCAGCAGCCCAGGGGGCGAGGAAAAACTGTTTTTT.

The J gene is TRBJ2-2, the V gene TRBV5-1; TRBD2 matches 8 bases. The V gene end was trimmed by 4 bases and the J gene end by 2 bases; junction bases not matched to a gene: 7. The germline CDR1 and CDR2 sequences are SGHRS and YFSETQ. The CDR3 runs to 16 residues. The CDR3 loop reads CASSLWVAGNTGELFF. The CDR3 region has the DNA TGCGCCAGCAGCCTTTGGGTAGCGGGAAACACCGGGGAGCTGTTTTTT.

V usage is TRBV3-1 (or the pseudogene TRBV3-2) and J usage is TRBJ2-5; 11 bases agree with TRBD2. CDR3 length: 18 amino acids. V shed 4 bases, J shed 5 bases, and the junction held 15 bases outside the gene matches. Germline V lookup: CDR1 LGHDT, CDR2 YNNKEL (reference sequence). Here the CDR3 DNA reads TGTGCCAGCAGCCCCTTTCTTACTAGCGGGGGCCCGGGGGAGACCCAGTACTTC. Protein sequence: CASSPFLTSGGPGETQYF.

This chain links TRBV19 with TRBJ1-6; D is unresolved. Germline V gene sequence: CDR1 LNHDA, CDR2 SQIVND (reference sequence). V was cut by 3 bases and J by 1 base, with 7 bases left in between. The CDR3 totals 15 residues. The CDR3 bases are TGTGCCAGTAGTATGGAGGGTTCCTATAATTCACCCCTCCACTTT. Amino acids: CASSMEGSYNSPLHF. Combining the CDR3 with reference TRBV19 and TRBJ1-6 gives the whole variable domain DGGITQSPKYLFRKEGQNVTLSCEQNLNHDAMYWYRQDPGQGLRLIYYSQIVNDFQKGDIAEGYSVSREKKESFPLTVTSAQKNPTAFYLCASSMEGSYNSPLHFGNGTRLTVT.

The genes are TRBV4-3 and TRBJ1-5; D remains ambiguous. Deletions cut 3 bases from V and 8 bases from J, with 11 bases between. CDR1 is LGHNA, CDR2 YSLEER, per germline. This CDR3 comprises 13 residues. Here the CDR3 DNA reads TGCGCCAGCAGCCAGAGCAGGAGGGAGCCCCAGCATTTT. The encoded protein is CASSQSRREPQHF.

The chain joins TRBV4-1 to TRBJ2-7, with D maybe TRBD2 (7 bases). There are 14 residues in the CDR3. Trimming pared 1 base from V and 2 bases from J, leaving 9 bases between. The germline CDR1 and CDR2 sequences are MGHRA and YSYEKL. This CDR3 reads CASSQGEGAYEQYF. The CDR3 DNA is TGCGCCAGCAGCCAAGGGGAGGGGGCCTACGAGCAGTACTTC.

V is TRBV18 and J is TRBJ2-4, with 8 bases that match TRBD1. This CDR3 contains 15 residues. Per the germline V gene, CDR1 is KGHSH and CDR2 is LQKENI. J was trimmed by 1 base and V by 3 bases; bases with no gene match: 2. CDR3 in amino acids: CASSPGDRAKNIQYF. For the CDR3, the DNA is TGTGCCAGCTCACCCGGGGACAGGGCCAAAAACATTCAGTACTTC.

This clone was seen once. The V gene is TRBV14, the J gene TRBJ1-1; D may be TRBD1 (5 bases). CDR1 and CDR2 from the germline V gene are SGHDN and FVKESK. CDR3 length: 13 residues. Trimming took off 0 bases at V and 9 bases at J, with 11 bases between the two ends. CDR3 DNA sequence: TGTGCCAGCAGCCAAGATTTAGCAGGGAAAGCTTTCTTT. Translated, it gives CASSQDLAGKAFF.

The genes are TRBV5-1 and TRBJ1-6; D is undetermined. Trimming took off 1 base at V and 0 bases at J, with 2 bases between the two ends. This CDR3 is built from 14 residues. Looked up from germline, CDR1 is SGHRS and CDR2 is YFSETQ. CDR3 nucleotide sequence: TGCGCCAGCAGCTTGCTCTCCTATAATTCACCCCTCCACTTT. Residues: CASSLLSYNSPLHF. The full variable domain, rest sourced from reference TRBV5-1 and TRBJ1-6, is KAGVTQTPRYLIKTRGQQVTLSCSPISGHRSVSWYQQTPGQGLQFLFEYFSETQRNKGNFPGRFSGRQFSNSRSEMNVSTLELGDSALYLCASSLLSYNSPLHFGNGTRLTVT.

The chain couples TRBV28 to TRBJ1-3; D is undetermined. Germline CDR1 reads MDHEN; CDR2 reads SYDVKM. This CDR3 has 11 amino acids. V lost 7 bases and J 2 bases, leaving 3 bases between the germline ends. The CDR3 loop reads CASITGNTIYF. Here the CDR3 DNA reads TGTGCCAGCATAACTGGAAACACCATATATTTT.